This T cell receptor (beta chain) emerged from a study of shared clonotypes between healthy human individuals. As to this clone: Its antigen remains unknown.

Whole-study findings and limits: Non-shared clonotypes had lower generation probabilities than clonotypes shared by all four sorted-subset donors.

It was across several immunoSEQ plates that each subset's genomic DNA was evenly split. Profiling relied on immunoSEQ multiplex PCR, and the TCRdb table lists in-frame clones only, not all of them. In the table there are millions of clones, roughly 95% of which are singletons. Terminally differentiated effector memory CD45RA+ cells were excluded by CCR7 positive selection of CD45RO-negative cells. The source of this sequence is a man aged 18 to 30 in good health. The sample comprised naive CD8+ T cells sorted from blood.

In DNA form, the CDR3 reads TGTGCCTGGGAGGGCCCTCGGGAAAAACTGTTTTTT. Translating it yields CAWEGPREKLFF. The chain joins TRBV30 to TRBJ1-4; the D is unclear. The CDR3 is 12 residues long. V gave up 5 bases and J gave up 8 bases, with 12 bases separating them. Per the germline V gene, CDR1 is GTSNPN and CDR2 is SVGIG (reference sequence).